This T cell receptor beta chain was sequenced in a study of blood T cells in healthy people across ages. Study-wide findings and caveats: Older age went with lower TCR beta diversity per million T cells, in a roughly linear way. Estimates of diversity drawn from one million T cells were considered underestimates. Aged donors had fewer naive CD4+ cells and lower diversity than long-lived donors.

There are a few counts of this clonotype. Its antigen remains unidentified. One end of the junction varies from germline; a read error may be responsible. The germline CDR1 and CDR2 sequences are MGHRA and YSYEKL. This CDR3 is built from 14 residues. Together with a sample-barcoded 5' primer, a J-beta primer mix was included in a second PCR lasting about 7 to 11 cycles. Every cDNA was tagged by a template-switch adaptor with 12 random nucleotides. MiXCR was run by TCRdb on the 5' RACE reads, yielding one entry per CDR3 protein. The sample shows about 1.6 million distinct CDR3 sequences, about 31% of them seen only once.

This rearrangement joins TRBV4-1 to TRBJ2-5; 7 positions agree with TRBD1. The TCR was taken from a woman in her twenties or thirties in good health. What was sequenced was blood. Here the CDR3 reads CASNQDRQGVAQYF. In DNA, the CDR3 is TGCGCCAGCAACCAAGATCGCCAGGGGGTCGCCCAGTACTTC.